This is a list of T cell receptor beta chains from one sample in a study of human T cells and chemical hapten exposure. From the RACE reads, TCRdb called clonotypes with MiXCR, one entry per CDR3 protein. This table has about 96,000 distinct CDR3 sequences, 9.3% appearing once. The sequenced sample was whole blood, obtained in connection with sensitization to the hapten diphenylcyclopropenone (DPC). These receptor sequences come from a woman in her 40s with alopecia areata. Some clones in this sample may be carry-over from other donors' samples. Each CDR3 is given with its conserved first and last residue. The order of the fields is J gene, D gene, clone size, V gene, CDR3 protein, CDR3 DNA. A D gene is named only where the DNA matches it firmly. Clone sizes are given selectively: once, few, many, or a class where the clone is expanded.

>TRBJ1-4|-|many|TRBV4-1
CASSKWAATNEKLFF
TGCGCCAGCAGCAAATGGGCTGCAACTAATGAAAAACTGTTTTTT
>TRBJ2-1|-|many|TRBV21-1
CASSTAQKQFF
TGTGCCAGCAGCACCGCCCAGAAGCAGTTCTTC
>TRBJ2-3|TRBD2|few|TRBV28
CASSFPIGLAGTSDTQYF
TGTGCCAGCAGTTTCCCAATCGGACTAGCGGGAACGTCAGATACGCAGTATTTT
>TRBJ2-7|-|few|TRBV12-3/TRBV12-4
CASSLAAQDYEQYF
TGTGCCAGCAGTTTAGCTGCACAGGACTACGAGCAGTACTTC
>TRBJ1-1|TRBD1|many|TRBV12-3/TRBV12-4
CASSSPPGTGNTEAFF
TGTGCCAGCAGTTCGCCGCCCGGGACAGGGAACACTGAAGCTTTCTTT
>TRBJ2-6|-|few|TRBV5-6
CASSLPPQSGANVQTF
TGTGCCAGCAGCTTGCCGCCACAGTCTGGGGCCAACGTCCAGACTTTC
>TRBJ2-7|-|-|TRBV18
CASSPRSGTYEQYF
TGTGCCAGCTCCCCGAGGAGCGGCACCTACGAGCAGTACTTC
>TRBJ2-1|TRBD2|-|TRBV19
CASSQLAGGRGAYNEQFF
TGTGCCAGTAGCCAGTTAGCGGGAGGACGCGGAGCGTACAATGAGCAGTTCTTC
>TRBJ2-7|-|-|TRBV7-2
CASSPTRGAYEQYF
TGTGCCAGCAGCCCCACCAGGGGGGCCTACGAGCAGTACTTC
>TRBJ1-1|TRBD1|few|TRBV5-4
CASSWDRGGEAFF
TGTGCCAGCAGCTGGGACAGGGGAGGGGAAGCTTTCTTT
>TRBJ2-3|-|many|TRBV18
CASSPLVGGGTDTQYF
TGTGCCAGCTCACCACTCGTGGGAGGAGGCACAGATACGCAGTATTTT
>TRBJ1-1|-|few|TRBV28
CASSLSSSRWGANTEAFF
TGTGCCAGCAGTTTATCTTCCTCGCGGTGGGGGGCGAATACTGAAGCTTTCTTT
>TRBJ2-2|-|many|TRBV20-1
CSARAKNSLGAGELFF
TGCAGTGCTAGAGCAAAGAACTCGCTAGGGGCCGGGGAGCTGTTTTTT
>TRBJ2-1|-|-|TRBV10-3
CAISESSNEQFF
TGTGCCATCAGTGAGTCGTCAAATGAGCAGTTCTTC
>TRBJ1-1|TRBD1|many|TRBV6-5
CASSIGQDTEAFF
TGTGCCAGCAGCATAGGACAGGACACTGAAGCTTTCTTT
>TRBJ1-3|TRBD1|many|TRBV20-1
CSAYGQGRANTIYF
TGCAGTGCTTACGGACAGGGAAGGGCAAACACCATATATTTT
>TRBJ2-3|TRBD1|many|TRBV28
CASSFPPGQRWTDTQYF
TGTGCCAGCAGTTTCCCCCCGGGACAGCGTTGGACAGATACGCAGTATTTT
>TRBJ2-2|TRBD2|many|TRBV4-3
CASSQQLAGEAGELFF
TGCGCCAGCAGCCAACAACTAGCGGGAGAGGCCGGGGAGCTGTTTTTT
>TRBJ2-2|-|-|TRBV7-2
CASSLGLVSVSAGELFF
TGTGCCAGCAGCTTAGGACTAGTTTCAGTGAGCGCCGGGGAGCTGTTTTTT
>TRBJ2-3|-|many|TRBV7-9
CASSLVRGAQYF
TGTGCCAGCAGCTTGGTTAGGGGGGCGCAGTATTTT
>TRBJ1-2|-|many|TRBV4-1
CASSQERKTVYGYTF
TGCGCCAGCAGCCAAGAGCGGAAAACGGTCTATGGCTACACCTTC
>TRBJ2-3|TRBD1|many|TRBV18
CASSRPGQGVTDTQYF
TGTGCCAGCTCACGACCGGGACAGGGCGTCACAGATACGCAGTATTTT
>TRBJ1-5|-|few|TRBV28
CASGVAQTQHF
TGTGCCAGCGGGGTTGCTCAGACCCAGCATTTT
>TRBJ2-2|-|-|TRBV12-3/TRBV12-4
CASSLNLARDTGELFF
TGTGCCAGCAGTTTAAATCTGGCCAGGGACACCGGGGAGCTGTTTTTT
>TRBJ2-5|-|-|TRBV21-1
CASRGDRRYGAQYF
TGTGCCAGCAGGGGCGACAGGCGTTACGGGGCCCAGTACTTC
>TRBJ2-7|-|few|TRBV6-2/TRBV6-3
CASSPYPGQRASYEQYF
TGTGCCAGCAGTCCCTATCCGGGGCAGAGAGCCTCCTACGAGCAGTACTTC
>TRBJ1-1|-|few|TRBV5-4
CASSLAPGNTEAFF
TGTGCCAGCAGCTTGGCCCCCGGAAACACTGAAGCTTTCTTT
>TRBJ2-1|-|-|TRBV18
CASSPPRSPGSYNEQFF
TGTGCCAGCTCACCACCGAGGTCCCCGGGCTCCTACAATGAGCAGTTCTTC
>TRBJ2-5|TRBD1|-|TRBV5-4
CASSKPGQGSETQYF
TGTGCCAGCAGCAAGCCGGGACAGGGAAGCGAGACCCAGTACTTC
>TRBJ2-5|TRBD1|-|TRBV27
CASSLDRVETQYF
TGTGCCAGCAGCTTGGACAGGGTAGAGACCCAGTACTTC
>TRBJ2-1|TRBD2|many|TRBV7-9
CASTPSAGADEQFF
TGTGCCAGCACCCCCTCGGCGGGAGCTGATGAGCAGTTCTTC
>TRBJ2-7|TRBD1|-|TRBV20-1
CSAEDRALYEQYF
TGCAGTGCTGAGGACAGGGCCCTATACGAGCAGTACTTC
>TRBJ2-1|-|many|TRBV10-3
CAISGGIANEQFF
TGTGCCATCAGTGGGGGTATTGCCAATGAGCAGTTCTTC
>TRBJ2-2|-|few|TRBV7-2
CASSLSGAAGELFF
TGTGCCAGCAGCTTAAGTGGGGCGGCCGGGGAGCTGTTTTTT
>TRBJ1-1|-|many|TRBV2
CASSEDGVNTEAFF
TGTGCCAGCAGTGAGGACGGGGTGAACACTGAAGCTTTCTTT
>TRBJ2-1|-|few|TRBV28
CASGPSLDAEQFF
TGTGCCAGCGGACCCAGTCTGGACGCTGAGCAGTTCTTC
>TRBJ2-2|-|many|TRBV24-1
CATMRAQNTGELFF
TGTGCCACCATGAGGGCCCAGAACACCGGGGAGCTGTTTTTT
>TRBJ1-1|-|-|TRBV29-1
CSVGQNTEAFF
TGCAGCGTGGGCCAGAACACTGAAGCTTTCTTT
>TRBJ2-2|-|few|TRBV11-3
CASSPIQGAGELFF
TGTGCCAGCAGCCCAATACAGGGAGCCGGGGAGCTGTTTTTT
>TRBJ2-3|-|few|TRBV20-1
CSARRQGSSTDTQYF
TGCAGTGCTAGACGTCAGGGGTCGAGCACAGATACGCAGTATTTT
>TRBJ2-2|-|many|TRBV20-1
CSARDNGGRANTGELFF
TGCAGTGCTAGAGATAACGGGGGCAGGGCGAACACCGGGGAGCTGTTTTTT
>TRBJ2-7|TRBD2|few|TRBV5-6
CASSRREGSYEQYF
TGTGCCAGCAGCCGTCGGGAGGGCAGCTACGAGCAGTACTTC
>TRBJ2-1|TRBD2|few|TRBV7-2
CASSFSGAVNEQFF
TGTGCCAGCAGCTTTAGCGGGGCCGTCAATGAGCAGTTCTTC
>TRBJ1-5|-|many|TRBV28
CASSLAGAVSNQPQHF
TGTGCCAGCAGTTTGGCCGGGGCAGTTAGCAATCAGCCCCAGCATTTT
>TRBJ2-7|-|many|TRBV27
CASSPPSPEQYF
TGTGCCAGCAGTCCTCCGTCACCCGAGCAGTACTTC
>TRBJ2-5|-|once|TRBV7-2
CASGTGTQETQYF
TGTGCCAGCGGGACGGGTACCCAAGAGACCCAGTACTTC
>TRBJ2-1|-|-|TRBV4-3
CASSQDPTYQPYNEQFF
TGCGCCAGCAGCCAGGACCCGACTTATCAACCTTACAATGAGCAGTTCTTC
>TRBJ2-3|-|once|TRBV11-2
CASSPGWGPTDTQYF
TGTGCCAGCAGCCCAGGATGGGGACCCACAGATACGCAGTATTTT
>TRBJ1-2|-|few|TRBV6-6
CANSPGTGPAGYTF
TGTGCCAACAGTCCAGGAACAGGACCTGCCGGCTACACCTTC
>TRBJ1-6|-|-|TRBV7-9
CASSLTHGDSPLHF
TGTGCCAGCAGCTTAACACACGGGGATTCACCCCTCCACTTT
>TRBJ1-5|TRBD1|many|TRBV27
CASSFPQGGQGTSNQPQHF
TGTGCCAGCAGTTTCCCGCAGGGGGGACAGGGGACGAGCAATCAGCCCCAGCATTTT
>TRBJ1-1|-|few|TRBV5-5
CASSWGSDVTEAFF
TGTGCCAGCAGCTGGGGGTCGGACGTCACTGAAGCTTTCTTT
>TRBJ1-2|-|-|TRBV6-1
CASSPLGQHYGYTF
TGTGCCAGCAGTCCGCTCGGGCAGCACTATGGCTACACCTTC
>TRBJ2-7|-|-|TRBV7-2
CASSFSASYEQYF
TGTGCCAGCAGCTTTTCCGCTTCCTACGAGCAGTACTTC